The next 26 T cell receptor beta chains were all read from a single sample in a study of blood T cell repertoires in COVID-19. Repertoires were generated with immunoSEQ multiplex PCR, while TCRdb's copy carries only in-frame clones and drops some. This sample has tens of thousands of clones, with about 86% found just once. The sample comprised peripheral blood. Source of these receptors: a man aged 55 to 69 with acute or convalescent COVID-19.

The gene calls are TRBV10-3 and TRBJ1-2; 7 bases align to TRBD1. V lost 2 bases and J lost 6; bases outside the gene matches: 0. Germline V gene sequence: CDR1 ENHRY, CDR2 SYGVKD. CDR3 length: 12 amino acids. The CDR3 nucleotides read TGTGCCATCAGTGAGCAGGGGGATGGCTACACCTTC. Amino acids: CAISEQGDGYTF.

This clone was detected only a few times. The V gene is TRBV2, the J gene TRBJ2-7; possible D gene TRBD2, 5 bases. V lost 6 bases to trimming and J lost 0 bases, with 12 bases between them. This CDR3 is built from 14 residues. Germline-derived CDR1 and CDR2 are SNHLY and FYNNEI. CDR3 nucleotides: TGTGCCAGCAGCACCTCTAGCTACTCCTACGAGCAGTACTTC. This codes for CASSTSSYSYEQYF.

J is TRBJ1-4 and V is TRBV14; no reliable D call. V lost 1 base and J 7 bases, leaving 7 bases between the germline ends. This CDR3 comprises 13 residues. Germline V gene data show CDR1 as SGHDN and CDR2 as FVKESK. The CDR3 loop reads CASSQARREKLFF. The DNA of the CDR3 is TGTGCCAGCAGCCAAGCCCGTCGTGAAAAACTGTTTTTT.

The chain employs TRBV2 and TRBJ2-1, with D possibly being TRBD2 (6 bases). Looked up from germline, CDR1 is SNHLY and CDR2 is FYNNEI. CDR3 length: 13 residues. V was clipped by 6 bases and J by 5 bases, with 11 bases between them. CDR3 DNA sequence: TGTGCCAGCAGGGGGGACTTCAACAATGAGCAGTTCTTC. Its protein is CASRGDFNNEQFF.

The V call is TRBV28, the J call TRBJ1-5; D is unclear. The CDR3 covers 15 residues. Germline values: CDR1 MDHEN, CDR2 SYDVKM. Trimming removed 5 bases from V and 4 bases from J, with 15 bases in between. Written as DNA, the CDR3 is TGTGCCAGCAGTCGTCGGACTAACAGAAATCAGCCCCAGCATTTT. Translated: CASSRRTNRNQPQHF.

The chain links TRBV10-1 to TRBJ1-1, with TRBD1 matching 7 bases. The CDR3 runs to 12 residues. Losses at the gene ends were 4 bases for V and 12 bases for J; bases not matched to a gene: 8. The germline gives CDR1 WNHNN, CDR2 SYGVQD (reference sequence). CDR3 protein: CASSGGGRATFF. The CDR3 DNA follows: TGCGCCAGCAGTGGAGGGGGCAGGGCAACTTTCTTT.

The CDR3 spells CASSLDSNTDTQYF. The DNA of the CDR3 is TGTGCCAGCAGCTTGGACAGTAACACAGATACGCAGTATTTT. The chain recombines TRBV5-4 with TRBJ2-3; no clear D. Trimming left V 0 bases short and J 2 bases short, with 7 bases between. This CDR3 spans 14 amino acids. Per germline, CDR1 SGHNT and CDR2 YYREEE (reference sequence).

V usage is TRBV3-1 (or the pseudogene TRBV3-2) and J usage is TRBJ2-7; D might be TRBD2 (5 bases). V was pared by 1 base and J by 6 bases, with 10 bases between. This CDR3 spans 13 amino acids. The V gene's germline CDR1 is LGHDT and CDR2 YNNKEL (reference sequence). The CDR3 nucleotides read TGTGCCAGCAGCCAAGGCGGGCGGGTCGAGCAGTACTTC. It yields the protein CASSQGGRVEQYF.

The chain joins TRBV19 to TRBJ2-5; TRBD2 matches 12 bases. Germline loops: CDR1 LNHDA, CDR2 SQIVND (reference sequence). The trim removed 5 bases at V and 5 bases at J, leaving 6 bases unmatched. This CDR3 has 15 amino acids. The CDR3 spells CASSPRTSGEETQYF. The CDR3 nucleotides read TGTGCCAGTAGTCCTCGGACTAGCGGGGAGGAGACCCAGTACTTC.

This clone was seen only once. V gene TRBV29-1 combines with J gene TRBJ2-5; weak D call: TRBD1 (5 bases). The CDR3 totals 15 residues. Trimming took off 2 bases at V and 2 bases at J, with 15 bases between the two ends. The germline CDR1 and CDR2 sequences are SQVTM and ANQGSEA. CDR3 loop: CSVESPGHSQETQYF. In nucleotides, the CDR3 is TGCAGCGTTGAATCCCCCGGACACTCACAAGAGACCCAGTACTTC.

The V gene is TRBV5-1, the J gene TRBJ1-6; 7 bases are a match to TRBD1. The V segment lost 0 bases and the J segment 7 bases; nucleotides outside the gene matches: 1. The CDR3 totals 14 residues. CDR1 SGHRS and CDR2 YFSETQ come from the germline V gene. The CDR3 spells CASSLEQGNSPLHF. The CDR3 DNA reads TGCGCCAGCAGCTTGGAACAGGGGAATTCACCCCTCCACTTT.

V is TRBV10-3 and J is TRBJ1-2; no firm D call. CDR1 and CDR2 from the germline V gene are ENHRY and SYGVKD. V lost 10 bases and J 2 bases, leaving 17 bases between the germline ends. CDR3 length equals 14 residues. The CDR3 DNA sequence: TGTGCCACGACAACCGCTCCAGAGAACTATGGCTACACCTTC. Its translation: CATTTAPENYGYTF.

The chain uses TRBV3-1 (or the pseudogene TRBV3-2) and TRBJ1-1, with D possibly TRBD1 on 6 matching bases. Germline V CDR1 and CDR2: LGHDT, YNNKEL (reference sequence). Between the trimmed V and J ends, which lost 0 bases and 11 bases, there was a span of 10 bases. The CDR3 is made up of 12 amino acids. The CDR3 protein is CASSQDQGWAFF. The CDR3 DNA reads as TGTGCCAGCAGCCAAGATCAGGGGTGGGCTTTCTTT.

This chain joins TRBV28 and TRBJ2-2, with D possibly matching TRBD1 (6 bases). There are 14 residues in the CDR3. V was cut by 8 bases and J by 4 bases, with 14 bases left in between. Germline CDR1 is MDHEN and CDR2 is SYDVKM. The CDR3 nucleotides are TGTGCCAGCCTACTCAGGGGTAGCACCGGGGAGCTGTTTTTT. This codes for CASLLRGSTGELFF.

The J gene is TRBJ2-3, the V gene TRBV27; unclear D gene. V lost 3 bases, J lost 4 bases, and 2 bases lay in between. This CDR3 has 11 residues. Looked up from germline, CDR1 is MNHEY and CDR2 is SMNVEV (reference sequence). CDR3 in amino acids: CASSFSDTQYF. DNA for the CDR3: TGTGCCAGCAGTTTCTCAGATACGCAGTATTTT.

The rearrangement links TRBV5-4 to TRBJ2-7; D call uncertain. Trimming shortened V by 0 bases and J by 2 bases, and 9 bases separated the two germline ends. CDR3 length: 14 amino acids. Germline V gives CDR1 SGHNT, CDR2 YYREEE (reference sequence). The CDR3 is CASSLVNEAYEQYF. In DNA form, the CDR3 reads TGTGCCAGCAGCTTGGTAAATGAGGCCTACGAGCAGTACTTC.

This rearrangement joins TRBV25-1 to TRBJ1-2; tentative D call: TRBD1 (6 bases). From germline, CDR1 is MGHDK and CDR2 SYGVNS. The CDR3 has 13 amino acids. V dropped 4 bases and J dropped 7 bases, with 13 bases sitting between them. CDR3 in DNA: TGTGCCAGCAGTGGTAGGGGGAGCTTTGGCTACACCTTC. Its protein is CASSGRGSFGYTF.

The rearrangement uses TRBV7-9 and TRBJ2-1; 9 nucleotides match TRBD1. V shed 6 bases and J 5 bases; nucleotides not matched to a gene: 5. The CDR3 consists of 14 residues. Germline V gene data show CDR1 as SEHNR and CDR2 as FQNEAQ (reference sequence). In DNA form, the CDR3 reads TGTGCCAGCAGTTTGGGGACAGGGAACAATGAGCAGTTCTTC. Protein product: CASSLGTGNNEQFF.

CDR3 nucleotides: TGTGCCAGCAGCTTAAGTCGGGAGCCCGGGAATGAGCAGTTCTTC. Residues: CASSLSREPGNEQFF. The gene calls are TRBV11-2 and TRBJ2-1; TRBD2 might be the D (6 bases). The V gene lost 2 bases and the J gene lost 7 bases, with 15 bases spanning the gap. CDR1 is SGHAT and CDR2 is FQNNGV in the germline V gene. The CDR3 is 15 residues long. Full variable domain (remainder filled in from reference TRBV11-2 and TRBJ2-1): EAGVAQSPRYKIIEKRQSVAFWCNPISGHATLYWYQQILGQGPKLLIQFQNNGVVDDSQLPKDRFSAERLKGVDSTLKIQPAKLEDSAVYLCASSLSREPGNEQFFGPGTRLTVL.

The chain employs TRBV11-2 and TRBJ2-1, with 9 bases aligning to TRBD2. The CDR3 sequence is 15 residues long. Per germline, CDR1 SGHAT and CDR2 FQNNGV. Trimming at V came to 4 bases and at J to 5 bases, leaving 6 bases not matched to a gene. The CDR3 coding sequence is TGTGCCAGCAGCTCCCGGTGGACTAGCGACAATGAGCAGTTCTTC. Amino acids: CASSSRWTSDNEQFF.

This clone was seen only a few times. The chain uses TRBV5-1 and TRBJ1-2, with 12 positions matching TRBD1. CDR3 length: 17 amino acids. Germline CDR1 SGHRS, CDR2 YFSETQ. V shed 4 bases, J shed 2 bases, and the junction held 9 bases outside the gene matches. CDR3 DNA sequence: TGCGCCAGCAGCCAGTCCCGGGACAGGGGGCAAAACTATGGCTACACCTTC. Translation: CASSQSRDRGQNYGYTF.

This clone came up once. V and J are TRBV10-2 and TRBJ2-7, with 12 bases fitting TRBD2. The CDR3 spans 15 residues. V lost 6 bases to trimming and J lost 5 bases; unmatched junction nucleotides: 8. CDR1 and CDR2 (germline): WSHSY, SAAADI. The CDR3, as DNA: TGCGCCAGCAGGACCCGGACTAGCGGGATTAACGAGCAGTACTTC. Protein: CASRTRTSGINEQYF.

This clone was detected only once. The chain is built from TRBV15 and TRBJ1-2; D unresolved. Trimming pared 5 bases from V and 5 bases from J, leaving 18 bases between. CDR1 and CDR2 from the germline V gene are LNHNV and YYDKDF (reference sequence). CDR3 length equals 15 residues. The CDR3 nucleotides read TGTGCCACCAGCCCTAAGATGGAGGGAAATTATGGCTACACCTTC. Amino acid sequence: CATSPKMEGNYGYTF.

This chain joins TRBV5-1 and TRBJ1-2; D is perhaps TRBD1 (6 bases). The germline V and J ends were trimmed by 0 bases and 8 bases, with 8 bases remaining between them. This CDR3 has 12 residues. Germline lookup yields CDR1 SGHRS and CDR2 YFSETQ. The CDR3 loop is CASSLDRVGYTF. Here the CDR3 DNA reads TGCGCCAGCAGCTTGGACAGGGTAGGCTACACCTTC. Looking up the rest from reference TRBV5-1 and TRBJ1-2 gives the full variable domain: KAGVTQTPRYLIKTRGQQVTLSCSPISGHRSVSWYQQTPGQGLQFLFEYFSETQRNKGNFPGRFSGRQFSNSRSEMNVSTLELGDSALYLCASSLDRVGYTFGSGTRLTVV.

V and J are TRBV29-1 and TRBJ2-3, with a possible D match to TRBD2 (6 bases). Trimming pared 4 bases from V and 0 bases from J, leaving 14 bases between. Germline lookup yields CDR1 SQVTM and CDR2 ANQGSEA. CDR3 length: 15 amino acids. The CDR3: CSVVVAGPSTDTQYF. In DNA, the CDR3 is TGCAGCGTTGTTGTCGCGGGACCTAGCACAGATACGCAGTATTTT.

This chain uses TRBV19 with TRBJ1-5, with TRBD1 matching 10 bases. V dropped 5 bases and J dropped 6; count of bases not matched to a gene: 10. Per germline, CDR1 LNHDA and CDR2 SQIVND (reference sequence). The CDR3 length is 16 residues. The CDR3 nucleotides read TGTGCCAGTAGTTTCTCCGGGACAGGGGCGTCTCAGCCCCAGCATTTT. Its translation: CASSFSGTGASQPQHF.